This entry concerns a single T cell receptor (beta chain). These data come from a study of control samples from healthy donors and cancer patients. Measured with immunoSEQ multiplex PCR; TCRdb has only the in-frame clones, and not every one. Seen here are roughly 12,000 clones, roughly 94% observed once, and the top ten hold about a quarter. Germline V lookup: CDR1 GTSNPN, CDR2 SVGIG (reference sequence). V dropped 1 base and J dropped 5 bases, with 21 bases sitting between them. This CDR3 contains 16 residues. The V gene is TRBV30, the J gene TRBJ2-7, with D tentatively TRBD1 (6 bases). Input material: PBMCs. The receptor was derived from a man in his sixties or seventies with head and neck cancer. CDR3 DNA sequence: TGTGCCTGGAGTGACCCGACAGGTGACAGCCTACACGAGCAGTACTTC. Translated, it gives CAWSDPTGDSLHEQYF. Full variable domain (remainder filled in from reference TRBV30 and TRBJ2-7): SQTIHQWPATLVQPVGSPLSLECTVEGTSNPNLYWYRQAAGRGLQLLFYSVGIGQISSEVPQNLSASRPQDRQFILSSKKLLLSDSGFYLCAWSDPTGDSLHEQYFGPGTRLTVT.